Listed here are 6 T cell receptor beta chains from one sample, sequenced in a study of cytomegalovirus exposure and HLA in healthy donors. PCR was performed using 60 Vbeta and 13 Jbeta primers. TCRdb's table, derived via immunoSEQ multiplex PCR, lists solely in-frame clones and lacks some. Counted here are around 69,000 clones, about two thirds occurring once; the ten biggest clones make up less than 8.5%. What was sequenced was PBMCs. The origin of the receptors is a man aged 40-50 years in good health and CMV-seropositive.

The chain has TRBV7-9 and TRBJ2-6, with 8 bases matching TRBD2. The V gene's germline CDR1 is SEHNR and CDR2 FQNEAQ (reference sequence). The CDR3 is 19 residues long. The J segment lost 0 bases and the V segment lost 5 bases, leaving 12 bases of the junction unmatched. The CDR3 reads CASSLLLAALNSGANVLTF. The CDR3 nucleotides read TGTGCCAGCAGCCTACTACTAGCGGCCTTGAACTCTGGGGCCAACGTCCTGACTTTC.

As for this clone: The junction shows a germline mismatch at one end, possibly a read error. The rearrangement links TRBV7-9 to TRBJ1-5; D call uncertain. The CDR3 totals 12 residues. Germline V gene data show CDR1 as SEHNR and CDR2 as FQNEAQ (reference sequence). The CDR3 nucleotides are TGTTCCAGCAGCGAAGTGATGGGAGCCCAGCATTTT. Protein: CSSSEVMGAQHF.

The genes are TRBV2 and TRBJ2-5; TRBD2 matches at 7 bases. Judging by the DNA end, TRBJ2-7 fits better; the J call may be wrong. This CDR3 spans 15 amino acids. From germline, CDR1 is SNHLY and CDR2 FYNNEI. In nucleotides, the CDR3 is TGTGCCAGCAGTGAACGGCAGGGAGGGCTAGACGAGCAGTACTTC. Translated, it gives CASSERQGGLDEQYF.

This clone was detected only a few times. The CDR3 region has the DNA TGTGCCAGCAGCACAAGGACAGGGGGGACCACCGGGGAGCTGTTTTTT. Protein: CASSTRTGGTTGELFF. This chain links TRBV7-6 with TRBJ2-2; 10 bases are shared with TRBD1. The CDR3 loop spans 16 amino acids. Germline CDR1 is SGHVS and CDR2 is FNYEAQ. V gave up 5 bases and J gave up 4 bases; unmatched junction bases: 7.

A few counts support this clone. An end of the junction does not agree with germline; a read error may underlie this. The chain employs TRBV27 and TRBJ2-7; possible D gene TRBD2, 7 bases. The germline V gene encodes CDR1 MNHEY and CDR2 SMNVEV (reference sequence). The CDR3 covers 18 residues. The CDR3 DNA reads as TGTGCCAGCAGTTTATCCTTCTCACCGGGGGGCCTCTCCCACGAGCAGTACTTC. Its protein product is CASSLSFSPGGLSHEQYF.

This clone was seen more than once but under ten times. The genes are TRBV27 and TRBJ2-7, with 10 nucleotides matching TRBD2. With 5 bases clipped from V and 12 bases from J, the junction kept 4 bases outside the gene matches. This CDR3 comprises 11 residues. The germline CDR1 and CDR2 sequences are MNHEY and SMNVEV (reference sequence). CDR3 DNA: TGTGCCAGCAGTAGGGGACTAGCGACGTACTTC. As protein: CASSRGLATYF.